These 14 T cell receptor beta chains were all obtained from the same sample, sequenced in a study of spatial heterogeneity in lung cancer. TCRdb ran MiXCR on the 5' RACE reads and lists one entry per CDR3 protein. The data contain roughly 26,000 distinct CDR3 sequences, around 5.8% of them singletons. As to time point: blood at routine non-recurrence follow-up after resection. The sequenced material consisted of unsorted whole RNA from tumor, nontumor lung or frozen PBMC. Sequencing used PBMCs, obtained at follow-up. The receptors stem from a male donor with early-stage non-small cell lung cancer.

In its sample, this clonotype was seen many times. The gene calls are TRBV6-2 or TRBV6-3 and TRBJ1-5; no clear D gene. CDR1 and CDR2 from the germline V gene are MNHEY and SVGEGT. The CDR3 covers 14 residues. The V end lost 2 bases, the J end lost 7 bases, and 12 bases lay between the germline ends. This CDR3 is CASSYQGFGQPQHF. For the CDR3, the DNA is TGTGCCAGCAGTTACCAAGGGTTTGGACAGCCCCAGCATTTT.

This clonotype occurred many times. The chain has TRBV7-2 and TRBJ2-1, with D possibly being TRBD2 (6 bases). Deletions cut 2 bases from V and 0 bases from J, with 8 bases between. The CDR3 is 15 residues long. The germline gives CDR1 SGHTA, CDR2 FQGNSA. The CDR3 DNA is TGTGCCAGCAGCTTATGGACTAACTCCTACAATGAGCAGTTCTTC. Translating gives CASSLWTNSYNEQFF.

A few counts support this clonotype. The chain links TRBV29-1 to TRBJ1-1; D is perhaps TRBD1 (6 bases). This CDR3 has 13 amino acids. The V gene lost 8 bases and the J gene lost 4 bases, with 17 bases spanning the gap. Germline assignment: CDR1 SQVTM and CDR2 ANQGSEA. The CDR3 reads CSSGGRTSTEAFF. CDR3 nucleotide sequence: TGCAGCTCTGGGGGCCGAACAAGCACTGAAGCTTTCTTT.

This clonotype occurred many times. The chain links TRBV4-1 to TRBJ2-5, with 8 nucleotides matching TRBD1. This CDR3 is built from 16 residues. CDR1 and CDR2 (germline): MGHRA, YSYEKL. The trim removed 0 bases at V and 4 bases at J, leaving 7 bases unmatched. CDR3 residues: CASSQDASDRVETQYF. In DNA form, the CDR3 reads TGCGCCAGCAGCCAAGATGCTTCGGACAGGGTAGAGACCCAGTACTTC.

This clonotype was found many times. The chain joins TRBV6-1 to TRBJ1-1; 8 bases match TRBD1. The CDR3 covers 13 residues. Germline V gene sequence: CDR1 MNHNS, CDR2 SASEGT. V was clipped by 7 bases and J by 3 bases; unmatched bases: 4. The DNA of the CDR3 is TGTGCCAGCACCTTGACAGGGGACACTGAAGCTTTCTTT. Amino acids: CASTLTGDTEAFF.

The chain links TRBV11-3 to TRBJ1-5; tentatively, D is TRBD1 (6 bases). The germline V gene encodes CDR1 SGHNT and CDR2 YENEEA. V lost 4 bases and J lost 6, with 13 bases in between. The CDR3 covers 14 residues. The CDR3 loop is CASSSVRGSQPQHF. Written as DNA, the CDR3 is TGTGCCAGCAGCTCCGTCAGGGGTAGTCAGCCCCAGCATTTT.

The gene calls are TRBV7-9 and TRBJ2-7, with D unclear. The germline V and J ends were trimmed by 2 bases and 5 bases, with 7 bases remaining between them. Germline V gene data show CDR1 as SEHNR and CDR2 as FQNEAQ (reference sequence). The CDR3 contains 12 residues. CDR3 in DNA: TGTGCCAGCAGCTTAACTACTGACGAGCAGTACTTC. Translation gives CASSLTTDEQYF.

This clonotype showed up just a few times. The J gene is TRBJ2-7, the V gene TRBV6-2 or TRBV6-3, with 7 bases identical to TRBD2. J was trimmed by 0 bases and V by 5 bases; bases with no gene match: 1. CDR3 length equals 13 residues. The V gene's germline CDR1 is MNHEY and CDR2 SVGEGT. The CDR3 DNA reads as TGTGCCAGCAGTCGCGGGAGCTCCTACGAGCAGTACTTC. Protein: CASSRGSSYEQYF.

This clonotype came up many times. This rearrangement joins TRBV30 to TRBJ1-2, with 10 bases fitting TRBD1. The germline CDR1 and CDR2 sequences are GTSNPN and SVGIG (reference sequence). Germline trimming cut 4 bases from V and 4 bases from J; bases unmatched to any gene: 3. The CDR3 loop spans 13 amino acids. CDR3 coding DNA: TGTGCCTGGACCGGGACAGGGGTCTATGGCTACACCTTC. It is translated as CAWTGTGVYGYTF.

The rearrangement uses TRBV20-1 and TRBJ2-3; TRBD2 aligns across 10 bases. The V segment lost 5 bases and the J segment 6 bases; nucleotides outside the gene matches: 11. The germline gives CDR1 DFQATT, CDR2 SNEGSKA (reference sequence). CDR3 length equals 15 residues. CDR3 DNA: TGCAGTGCTTTGCGAAGCGGGGGGGCCGGGGATACGCAGTATTTT. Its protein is CSALRSGGAGDTQYF.

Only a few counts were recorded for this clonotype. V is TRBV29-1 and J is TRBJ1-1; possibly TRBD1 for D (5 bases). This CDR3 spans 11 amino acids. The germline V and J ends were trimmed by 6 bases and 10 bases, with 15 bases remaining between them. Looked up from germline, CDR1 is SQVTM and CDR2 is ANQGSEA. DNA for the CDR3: TGCAGCGTGGTCGGGAGTCAGGGAGCTTTCTTT. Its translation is CSVVGSQGAFF.

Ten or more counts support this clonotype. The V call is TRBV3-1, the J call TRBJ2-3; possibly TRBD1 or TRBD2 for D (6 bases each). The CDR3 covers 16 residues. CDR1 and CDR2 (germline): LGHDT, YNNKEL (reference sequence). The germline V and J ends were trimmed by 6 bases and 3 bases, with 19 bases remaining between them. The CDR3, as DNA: TGTGCCAGCAGTCGAGGGGGGCTAGCAGTAACAGATACGCAGTATTTT. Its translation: CASSRGGLAVTDTQYF.

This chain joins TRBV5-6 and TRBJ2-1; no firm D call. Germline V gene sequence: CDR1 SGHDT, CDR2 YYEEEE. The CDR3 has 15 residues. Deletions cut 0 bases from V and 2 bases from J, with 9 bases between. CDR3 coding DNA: TGTGCCAGCAGCTTGGTGGAAACAGCCTACAATGAGCAGTTCTTC. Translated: CASSLVETAYNEQFF.

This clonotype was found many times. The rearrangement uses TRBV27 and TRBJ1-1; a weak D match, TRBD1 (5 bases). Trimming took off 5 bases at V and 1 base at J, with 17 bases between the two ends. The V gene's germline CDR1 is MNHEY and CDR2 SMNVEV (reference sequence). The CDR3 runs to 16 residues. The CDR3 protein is CASSKSRARPNTEAFF. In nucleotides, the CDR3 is TGTGCCAGCAGTAAAAGCAGGGCGAGGCCGAACACTGAAGCTTTCTTT.